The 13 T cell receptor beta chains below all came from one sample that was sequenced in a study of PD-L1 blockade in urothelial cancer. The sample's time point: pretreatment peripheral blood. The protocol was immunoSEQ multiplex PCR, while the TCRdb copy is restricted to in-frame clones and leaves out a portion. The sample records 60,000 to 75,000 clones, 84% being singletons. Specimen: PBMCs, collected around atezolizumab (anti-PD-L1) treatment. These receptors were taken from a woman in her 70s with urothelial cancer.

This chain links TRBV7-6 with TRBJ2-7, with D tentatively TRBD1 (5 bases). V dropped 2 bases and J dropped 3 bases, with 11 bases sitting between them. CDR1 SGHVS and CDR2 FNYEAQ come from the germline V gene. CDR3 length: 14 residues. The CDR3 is CASSLQDKDYEQYF. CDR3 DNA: TGTGCCAGCAGCTTACAGGACAAAGACTACGAGCAGTACTTC.

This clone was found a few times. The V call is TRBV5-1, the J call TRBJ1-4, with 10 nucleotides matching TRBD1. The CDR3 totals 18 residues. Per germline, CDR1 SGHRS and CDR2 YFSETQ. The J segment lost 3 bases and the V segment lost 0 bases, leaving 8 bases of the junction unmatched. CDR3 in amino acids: CASSLGGQGRSANEKLFF. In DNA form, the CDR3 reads TGCGCCAGCAGCTTGGGGGGACAGGGGAGATCCGCTAATGAAAAACTGTTTTTT.

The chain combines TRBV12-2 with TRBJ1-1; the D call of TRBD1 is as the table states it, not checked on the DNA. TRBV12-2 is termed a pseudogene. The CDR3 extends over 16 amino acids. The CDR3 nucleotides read TGTGCAAGTCGCTTCCGGGACAGGGAGGGAGGCGCTGAAGCTTTCTTT. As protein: CASRFRDREGGAEAFF.

The CDR3 DNA is TGTGCCAGCAGCTTTTCCACGAACACCGGGGAGCTGTTTTTT. Protein sequence: CASSFSTNTGELFF. The rearrangement uses TRBV7-9 and TRBJ2-2; D unclear. The CDR3 is 14 residues long. The germline gives CDR1 SEHNR, CDR2 FQNEAQ (reference sequence). V lost 3 bases, J lost 0 bases, and 5 bases lay in between.

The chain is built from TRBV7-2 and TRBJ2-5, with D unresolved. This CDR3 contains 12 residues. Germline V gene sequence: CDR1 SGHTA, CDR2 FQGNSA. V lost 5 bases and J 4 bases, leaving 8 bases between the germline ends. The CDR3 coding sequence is TGTGCCAGCAGCACTCCCGGAGAGACCCAGTACTTC. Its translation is CASSTPGETQYF. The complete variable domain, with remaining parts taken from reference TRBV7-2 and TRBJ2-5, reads GAGVSQSPSNKVTEKGKDVELRCDPISGHTALYWYRQSLGQGLEFLIYFQGNSAPDKSGLPSDRFSAERTGGSVSTLTIQRTQQEDSAVYLCASSTPGETQYFGPGTRLLVL.

The CDR3 bases are TGTGCCAGCACCCCCGGGACAGCTAACTATGGCTACACCTTC. Translated: CASTPGTANYGYTF. This chain connects TRBV7-8 to TRBJ1-2; 7 bases match TRBD1. The V segment lost 7 bases and the J segment 0 bases; nucleotides outside the gene matches: 5. The CDR3 totals 14 residues. CDR1 and CDR2 from the germline V gene are SGHVS and FQNEAQ. Full variable domain (rest looked up from reference TRBV7-8 and TRBJ1-2): GAGVSQSPRYKVAKRGQDVALRCDPISGHVSLFWYQQALGQGPEFLTYFQNEAQLDKSGLPSDRFFAERPEGSVSTLKIQRTQQEDSAVYLCASTPGTANYGYTFGSGTRLTVV.

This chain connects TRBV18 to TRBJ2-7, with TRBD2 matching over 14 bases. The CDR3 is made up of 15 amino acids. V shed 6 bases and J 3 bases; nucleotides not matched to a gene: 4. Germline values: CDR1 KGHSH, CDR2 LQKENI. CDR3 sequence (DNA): TGTGCCAGCTCCGGGACTAGCGGGAGAGACTACGAGCAGTACTTC. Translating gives CASSGTSGRDYEQYF.

This chain's CDR3 is CASSLIGSSRNEKLFF. The CDR3 DNA is TGTGCCAGCAGTTTAATAGGTAGCAGCCGTAATGAAAAACTGTTTTTT. The V and J genes are TRBV28 and TRBJ1-4; D remains ambiguous. The CDR3 has 16 residues. In germline, CDR1 is MDHEN, CDR2 SYDVKM. V lost 2 bases and J lost 4, with 14 bases in between.

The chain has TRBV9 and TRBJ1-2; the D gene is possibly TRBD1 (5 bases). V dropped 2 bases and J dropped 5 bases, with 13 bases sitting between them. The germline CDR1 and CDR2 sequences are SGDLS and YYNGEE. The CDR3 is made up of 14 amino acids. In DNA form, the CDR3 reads TGTGCCAGCAGCGTCGCCGGGACTCCTTATGGCTACACCTTC. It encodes CASSVAGTPYGYTF.

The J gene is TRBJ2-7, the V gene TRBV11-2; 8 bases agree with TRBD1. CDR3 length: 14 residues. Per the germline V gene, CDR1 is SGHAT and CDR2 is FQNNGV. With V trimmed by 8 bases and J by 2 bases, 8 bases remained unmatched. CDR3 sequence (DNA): TGTGCCAGCTCCATAGGACAGGGAGCCTACGAGCAGTACTTC. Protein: CASSIGQGAYEQYF.

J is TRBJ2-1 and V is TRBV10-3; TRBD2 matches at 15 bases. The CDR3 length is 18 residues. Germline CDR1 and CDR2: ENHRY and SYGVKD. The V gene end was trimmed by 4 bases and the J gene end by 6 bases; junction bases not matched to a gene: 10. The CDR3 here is CAISGGLAGGDGGNEQFF. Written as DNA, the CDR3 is TGTGCCATCAGTGGGGGACTAGCGGGAGGTGACGGGGGCAATGAGCAGTTCTTC.

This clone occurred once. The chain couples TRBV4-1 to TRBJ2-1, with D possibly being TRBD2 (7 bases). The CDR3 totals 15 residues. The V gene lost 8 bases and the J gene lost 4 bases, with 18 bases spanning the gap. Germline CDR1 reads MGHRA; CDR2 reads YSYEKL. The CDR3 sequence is CASRAGQGPYNEQFF. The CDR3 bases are TGCGCCAGCCGAGCGGGGCAGGGGCCATACAATGAGCAGTTCTTC.

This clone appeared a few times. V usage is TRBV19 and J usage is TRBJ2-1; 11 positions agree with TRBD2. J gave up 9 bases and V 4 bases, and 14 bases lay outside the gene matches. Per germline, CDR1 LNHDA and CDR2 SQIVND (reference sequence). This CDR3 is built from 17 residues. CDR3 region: CASSKLAGGSKFGEQFF. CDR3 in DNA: TGTGCCAGTAGTAAGCTAGCGGGAGGTTCCAAATTTGGTGAGCAGTTCTTC.